In its sample, the clone carrying this T cell receptor (beta chain) was seen a few times. This specimen comes from a study of T-cell memory formation after mild COVID-19. The CDR3 totals 15 residues. Germline V gene sequence: CDR1 SGHVS, CDR2 FNYEAQ. Trimming removed 1 base from V and 3 bases from J, with 10 bases in between. TCRdb re-derived calls from the 5' RACE reads in MiXCR, one entry per CDR3 protein. The data contain fewer than 600,000 distinct CDR3 sequences, roughly 21% of them singletons. The chain employs TRBV7-6 and TRBJ1-5; maybe TRBD1 (6 bases). The sequence came from an adult woman who had mild COVID-19 (a few samples of this study predate the infection). Cell type and time point are not known. Material for sequencing was PBMCs or a T cell subset sorted from them (not recorded which). The CDR3 DNA reads TGTGCCAGCAGCTTAGTTGGGGGCTACAATCAGCCCCAGCATTTT. It translates to CASSLVGGYNQPQHF.